What follows is one T cell receptor beta chain and its context. The CDR3 has 17 residues. Germline-derived CDR1 and CDR2 are SNHLY and FYNNEI. J was trimmed by 3 bases and V by 3 bases; bases with no gene match: 8. This record comes from a study of blood T cell repertoires in COVID-19. TCRdb's copy holds only in-frame clones and misses some; the assay was immunoSEQ multiplex PCR. The repertoire consists of about 320,000 clones, with 75% to 90% occurring once and the leading ten covering around 1.9%. The clonotype was recovered from a young woman who had been exposed to COVID-19. This chain links TRBV2 with TRBJ2-2; TRBD2 aligns across 9 bases. The sequencing input was PBMCs or T cells enriched from blood (not recorded which). The DNA of the CDR3 is TGTGCCAGCAGTGAGGCTAGCGGGGTTTTTCACACCGGGGAGCTGTTTTTT. Translated, it gives CASSEASGVFHTGELFF. The complete variable domain, with remaining parts taken from reference TRBV2 and TRBJ2-2, reads EPEVTQTPSHQVTQMGQEVILRCVPISNHLYFYWYRQILGQKVEFLVSFYNNEISEKSEIFDDQFSVERPDGSNFTLKIRSTKLEDSAMYFCASSEASGVFHTGELFFGEGSRLTVL.